The source of this T cell receptor beta chain is a study of post-analysis software for immune sequencing data. Carried by the TCR beta cDNA libraries were unique molecular identifiers. Around 500,000 cDNA molecules were obtained from 1 to 10 million T cells. TCRdb used MiXCR to reprocess the PCR reads, holding one entry per CDR3 protein. The table includes under 900,000 distinct CDR3 sequences, around 50% detected once. As to this clonotype: Its antigen is as yet unknown. Since a much larger clone is just one base distant, this may be a read error.

There are 13 residues in the CDR3. Study results and limitations: The study found significantly lower normalized Chao1 diversity in multiple sclerosis patients than in controls. TRBV5-6, TRBV5-1 and TRBV20-1 belonged to a set of roughly five TRBV segments that were more frequent in patients than controls.

The rearrangement links TRBV12-3 or TRBV12-4 to TRBJ1-2; D ambiguous. The sample comprised blood. The sequence was collected from a girl between 10 and 17 years old with multiple sclerosis. DNA of the CDR3: TGTGCCGGCAGCCCCAACACGCTCATCGGCTACACCTTC. Encoded protein: CAGSPNTLIGYTF.